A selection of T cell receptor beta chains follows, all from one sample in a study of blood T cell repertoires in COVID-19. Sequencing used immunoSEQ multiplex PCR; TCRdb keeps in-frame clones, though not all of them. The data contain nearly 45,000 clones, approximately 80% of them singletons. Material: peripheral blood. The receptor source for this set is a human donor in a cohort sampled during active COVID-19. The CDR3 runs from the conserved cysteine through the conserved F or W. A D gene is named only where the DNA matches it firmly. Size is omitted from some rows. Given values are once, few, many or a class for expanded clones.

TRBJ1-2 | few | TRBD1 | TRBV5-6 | CASSWTGGYGYTF | TGTGCCAGCAGCTGGACAGGGGGCTATGGCTACACCTTC
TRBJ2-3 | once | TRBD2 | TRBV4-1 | CASSQELADTDTQYF | TGCGCCAGCAGCCAAGAGCTAGCGGACACAGATACGCAGTATTTT
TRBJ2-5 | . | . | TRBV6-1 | CASSDHRDNQETQYF | TGTGCCAGCAGTGACCACCGGGACAACCAAGAGACCCAGTACTTC
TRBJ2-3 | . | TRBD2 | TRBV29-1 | CSVRELGGRVPDTQYF | TGCAGCGTTAGGGAGCTAGGCGGGAGGGTCCCAGATACGCAGTATTTT
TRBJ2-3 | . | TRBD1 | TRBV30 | CAWGQGITDTQYF | TGTGCCTGGGGACAGGGGATCACAGATACGCAGTATTTT
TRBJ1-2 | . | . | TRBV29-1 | CSVGPGVSGYTF | TGCAGCGTCGGGCCAGGGGTGAGCGGCTACACCTTC
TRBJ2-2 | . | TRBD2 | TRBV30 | CAWSQSGANTGELFF | TGTGCCTGGAGCCAAAGCGGGGCGAACACCGGGGAGCTGTTTTTT
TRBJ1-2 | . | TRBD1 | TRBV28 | CASQAGTGEGYTF | TGTGCCAGCCAAGCCGGGACAGGGGAAGGCTACACCTTC
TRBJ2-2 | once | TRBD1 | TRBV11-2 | CASSPWDSNTGELFF | TGTGCCAGCAGCCCCTGGGACAGCAACACCGGGGAGCTGTTTTTT
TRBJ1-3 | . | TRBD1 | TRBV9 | CASSVGQGESGNTIYF | TGTGCCAGCAGCGTCGGACAGGGAGAATCTGGAAACACCATATATTTT
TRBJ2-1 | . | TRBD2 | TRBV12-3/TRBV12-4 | CASASGGLFF | TGTGCCAGCGCGTCGGGAGGGTTGTTCTTC
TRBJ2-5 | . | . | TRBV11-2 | CASSLTGPSETQYF | TGTGCCAGCAGCTTAACAGGGCCCTCAGAGACCCAGTACTTC
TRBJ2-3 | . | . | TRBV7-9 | CASSFRPGEGADTQYF | TGTGCCAGCAGCTTCCGTCCAGGGGAAGGGGCAGATACGCAGTATTTT
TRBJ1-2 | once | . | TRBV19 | CASSGTGSRSYGYTF | TGTGCCAGTAGTGGAACAGGGAGCAGGTCCTATGGCTACACCTTC
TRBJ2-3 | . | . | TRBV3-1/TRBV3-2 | CASSRNHRAGDTQYF | TGTGCCAGCAGCCGGAACCACAGGGCTGGAGATACGCAGTATTTT
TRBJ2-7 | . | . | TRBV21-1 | CASSKPDRGHRPYEQYF | TGTGCCAGCAGCAAACCGGACAGGGGCCATCGTCCCTACGAGCAGTACTTC
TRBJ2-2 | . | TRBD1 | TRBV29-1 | CTAGETGDRGTGELFF | TGCACCGCGGGAGAAACCGGGGACAGGGGGACCGGGGAGCTGTTTTTT
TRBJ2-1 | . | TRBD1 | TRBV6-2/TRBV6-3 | CASSLQQGAYEQFF | TGTGCCAGCAGTTTACAGCAGGGGGCGTATGAGCAGTTCTTC
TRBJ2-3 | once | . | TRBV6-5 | CASIQGPDTQYF | TGTGCCAGCATCCAGGGCCCAGATACGCAGTATTTT
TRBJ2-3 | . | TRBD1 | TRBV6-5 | CASSSTTGAGTDTQYF | TGTGCCAGCAGTTCCACGACAGGGGCGGGCACAGATACGCAGTATTTT
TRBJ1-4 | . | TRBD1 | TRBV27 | CASSLSRGGEKLFF | TGTGCCAGCAGTTTAAGCCGAGGGGGCGAAAAACTGTTTTTT
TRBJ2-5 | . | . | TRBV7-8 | CASSLSASGPQETQYF | TGTGCCAGCAGCTTATCCGCCAGCGGACCGCAAGAGACCCAGTACTTC
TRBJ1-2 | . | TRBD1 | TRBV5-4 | CASSRTGRIVYGYTF | TGTGCCAGCAGCCGGACAGGGAGAATTGTCTATGGCTACACCTTC
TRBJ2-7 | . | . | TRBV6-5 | CASSYSPPGTPYEQYF | TGTGCCAGCAGTTACTCACCTCCCGGGACTCCCTACGAGCAGTACTTC
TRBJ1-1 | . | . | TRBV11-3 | CASSLGGMENTEAFF | TGTGCCAGCAGCTTAGGAGGTATGGAGAACACTGAAGCTTTCTTT
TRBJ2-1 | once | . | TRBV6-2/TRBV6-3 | CASSYNRERSYNEQFF | TGTGCCAGCAGTTACAATCGGGAGCGCTCCTACAATGAGCAGTTCTTC
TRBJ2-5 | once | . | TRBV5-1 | CASSFLAGQETQYF | TGCGCCAGCAGCTTTCTGGCGGGACAGGAGACCCAGTACTTC
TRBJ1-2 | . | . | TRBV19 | CASSIDLNRGGNYGYTF | TGTGCCAGTAGTATAGATCTGAATAGGGGTGGTAACTATGGCTACACCTTC
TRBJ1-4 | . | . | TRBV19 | CASRGMATNEKLFF | TGTGCCAGTAGGGGCATGGCAACTAATGAAAAACTGTTTTTT
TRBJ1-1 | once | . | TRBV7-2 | CASSPARAQTEAFF | TGTGCCAGCAGCCCCGCCAGGGCCCAGACTGAAGCTTTCTTT
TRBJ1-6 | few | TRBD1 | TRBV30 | CAWLQGASSPLHF | TGTGCCTGGCTCCAGGGGGCAAGCTCACCCCTCCACTTT
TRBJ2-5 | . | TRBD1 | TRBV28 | CASSRTGDETQYF | TGTGCCAGCAGCAGGACAGGGGACGAGACCCAGTACTTC
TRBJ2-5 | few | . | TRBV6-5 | CASSSGSEGETQYF | TGTGCCAGCAGTTCAGGCTCGGAGGGGGAGACCCAGTACTTC
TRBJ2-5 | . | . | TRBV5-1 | CASSFNSQETQYF | TGCGCCAGCAGCTTCAACTCGCAAGAGACCCAGTACTTC
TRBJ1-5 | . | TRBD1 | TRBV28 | CASSWRGQGVDQPQHF | TGTGCCAGCAGTTGGAGGGGACAGGGTGTTGATCAGCCCCAGCATTTT
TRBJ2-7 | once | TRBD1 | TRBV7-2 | CASSLVVTGGSEQYF | TGTGCCAGCAGCTTAGTGGTGACAGGGGGCAGTGAGCAGTACTTC
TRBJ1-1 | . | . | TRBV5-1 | CASSPNTGKDTEAFF | TGCGCCAGCAGCCCCAATACAGGGAAGGACACTGAAGCTTTCTTT
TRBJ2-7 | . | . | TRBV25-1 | CASMKGEGEQYF | TGTGCCAGCATGAAGGGAGAGGGCGAGCAGTACTTC
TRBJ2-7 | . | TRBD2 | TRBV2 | CASSEMPLAGGTYEQYF | TGTGCCAGCAGCGAAATGCCTCTAGCGGGAGGAACCTACGAGCAGTACTTC
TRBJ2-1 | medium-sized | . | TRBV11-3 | CASSLRTGGGSGRASEQFF | TGTGCCAGCAGCTTACGGACAGGGGGAGGGAGCGGGAGGGCCTCTGAGCAGTTCTTC
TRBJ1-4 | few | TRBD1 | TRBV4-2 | CASSPDRARGKLFF | TGTGCCAGCAGCCCTGACAGGGCCCGCGGAAAACTGTTTTTT